This TCR beta chain was documented in a study of blood T cells in healthy people across ages. Study at large: About one barcoded beta molecule was captured per two T cells (by template switching).

Study results and caveats: Strongly correlated with naive T cell percentage was TCR beta diversity. Measured against age, TCR beta diversity per million T cells decreased in a roughly linear manner. PBMCs went unsorted, and a conclusive naive versus antigen-experienced comparison was therefore prevented.

Primers used in a second PCR of about 6 to 11 cycles were a sample-barcoded 5' primer and a J-beta primer mix. TCRdb processed the 5' RACE reads anew with MiXCR; each CDR3 protein has one entry. Of 590,000 or so distinct CDR3 sequences detected, about 30% appear once; the ten largest clones hold about a sixth. The table lists this clonotype with a few counts. No antigen is known for it. A much larger clone is a single base away; this may be a read error. Germline V CDR1 and CDR2: SGDLS, YYNGEE. The CDR3 covers 13 residues. Trimming left V 1 base short and J 0 bases short, with 4 bases between. The sample taken for sequencing was blood. J is TRBJ1-1 and V is TRBV9; D is unclear. This receptor was taken from a woman at least 80 years old in good health. CDR3 protein: CASSVMMNTEAFF. CDR3 sequence (DNA): TGTGCCAGCAGCGTAATGATGAACACTGAAGCTTTCTTT. Drawing the rest from reference TRBV9 and TRBJ1-1, the complete variable domain is DSGVTQTPKHLITATGQRVTLRCSPRSGDLSVYWYQQSLDQGLQFLIQYYNGEERAKGNILERFSAQQFPDLHSELNLSSLELGDSALYFCASSVMMNTEAFFGQGTRLTVV.